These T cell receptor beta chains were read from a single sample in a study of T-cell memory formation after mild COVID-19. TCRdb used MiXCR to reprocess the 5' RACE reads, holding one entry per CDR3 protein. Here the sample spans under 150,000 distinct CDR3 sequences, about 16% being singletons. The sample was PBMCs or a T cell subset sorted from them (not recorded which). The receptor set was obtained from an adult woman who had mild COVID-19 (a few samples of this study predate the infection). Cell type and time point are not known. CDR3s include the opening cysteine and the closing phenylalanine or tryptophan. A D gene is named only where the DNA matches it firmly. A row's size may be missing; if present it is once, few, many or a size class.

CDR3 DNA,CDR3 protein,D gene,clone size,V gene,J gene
TGTGCCACCAGTGATACGACAGGGGCCTACAATGAGCAGTTCTTC,CATSDTTGAYNEQFF,TRBD1,NA,TRBV24-1,TRBJ2-1
TGTGCCAGCAGTGAAGGTGCTTTGGGCTACGAGCAGTACTTC,CASSEGALGYEQYF,NA,many,TRBV25-1,TRBJ2-7
TGCAGTGCGATGCGGGACTATGGCTACACCTTC,CSAMRDYGYTF,NA,few,TRBV20-1,TRBJ1-2
TGTGCCAGCAGTTATAGCCCCTTCGGTACAGATACGCAGTATTTT,CASSYSPFGTDTQYF,NA,many,TRBV12-3/TRBV12-4,TRBJ2-3
TGTGCCAGCAGCTTAGATAGCTCAAGCACAGATACGCAGTATTTT,CASSLDSSSTDTQYF,NA,few,TRBV7-9,TRBJ2-3
TGCGCCAGCTATGAGACACCGGGGACCGGGGAGCTGTTTTTT,CASYETPGTGELFF,NA,NA,TRBV5-1,TRBJ2-2
TGTGCCAGCAGTCACCAACAGGGGCTGGGGGCCAACGTCCTGACTTTC,CASSHQQGLGANVLTF,TRBD1,NA,TRBV12-3/TRBV12-4,TRBJ2-6
TGTGCCAGCAGCTTTAACCCGGGGGTTGACTACGAGCAGTACTTC,CASSFNPGVDYEQYF,NA,few,TRBV7-2,TRBJ2-7
TGTGCCAGCAGCTTCGATCGGGCGTTTGAAAAACTGTTTTTT,CASSFDRAFEKLFF,NA,NA,TRBV5-5,TRBJ1-4
TGTGCCAGCAGTGAGTCAGGGCCCTACGAGCAGTACTTC,CASSESGPYEQYF,NA,few,TRBV2,TRBJ2-7
TGTGCCAGCAGTCCGGACGGAAACTATGGCTACACCTTC,CASSPDGNYGYTF,NA,NA,TRBV12-3/TRBV12-4,TRBJ1-2
TGCGCCAGCAGCCCTAGCGGGGGGGCCATGGGCCAGTTCTTC,CASSPSGGAMGQFF,TRBD2,NA,TRBV5-1,TRBJ2-1
TGTGCCATCAGTCCTTCTAGCGGCTACGAGCAGTACTTC,CAISPSSGYEQYF,TRBD2,NA,TRBV10-3,TRBJ2-7
TGTGCCAGCAGCTTAGCAGCTAGCGCCTACAATGAGCAGTTCTTC,CASSLAASAYNEQFF,NA,NA,TRBV7-6,TRBJ2-1
TGTGCCAGCAAAACGGGCTCCTACGAGCAGTACTTC,CASKTGSYEQYF,NA,few,TRBV12-3/TRBV12-4,TRBJ2-7
TGCGCCAGCAGCTTGGTTTCCGCGGGAGGGTACGAGCAGTACTTC,CASSLVSAGGYEQYF,TRBD2,NA,TRBV5-1,TRBJ2-7
TGCGCCAGCAGACCGGGCCCGAACACCGGGGAGCTGTTTTTT,CASRPGPNTGELFF,NA,NA,TRBV5-1,TRBJ2-2
TGTGCCAGCAGCCCAAGGACAGGGGCTTACTCCTACGAGCAGTACTTC,CASSPRTGAYSYEQYF,TRBD1,NA,TRBV9,TRBJ2-7
TGTGCCAGCAGCTTATCAGGGACAGGGGTCTTTAGCAATCAGCCCCAGCATTTT,CASSLSGTGVFSNQPQHF,TRBD1,NA,TRBV5-5,TRBJ1-5
TGTGCCAGCAGCACGGGGGGGACAGTTGATCAGCCCCAGCATTTT,CASSTGGTVDQPQHF,TRBD1,few,TRBV5-5,TRBJ1-5
TGTGCCAGCAGCTTAGAAAGATCTGGGGCCAACGTCCTGACTTTC,CASSLERSGANVLTF,NA,NA,TRBV13,TRBJ2-6
TGCAGTGCTAGTTCTGCGGCTATCAGCAATCAGCCCCAGCATTTT,CSASSAAISNQPQHF,NA,few,TRBV20-1,TRBJ1-5
TGTGCCAGCAGCCGGAGGACTAGCGGGAGTAATGAGCAGTTCTTC,CASSRRTSGSNEQFF,TRBD2,NA,TRBV7-9,TRBJ2-1
TGTGCCAGCAGCCGGCTCGACTCACCCCTCCACTTT,CASSRLDSPLHF,NA,few,TRBV3-1,TRBJ1-6
TGCGCCAGCAGCTCAACGGACGGTACCGGGGAGCTGTTTTTT,CASSSTDGTGELFF,NA,NA,TRBV5-1,TRBJ2-2
TGTGCCAGCAGCTCCTTGAAGCAGCCCCAGCATTTT,CASSSLKQPQHF,NA,few,TRBV7-2,TRBJ1-5
TGTGCCAGCAGCTTGGAAGGCCACTATAGCAATCAGCCCCAGCATTTT,CASSLEGHYSNQPQHF,NA,NA,TRBV5-8,TRBJ1-5
TGTGCCAGCAGCTTTATGACTAGCGGGGCCACGCAGTATTTT,CASSFMTSGATQYF,TRBD2,few,TRBV5-8,TRBJ2-3
TGTGCCAGCAGCTCTCAGCTAACTAACTATGGCTACACCTTC,CASSSQLTNYGYTF,NA,few,TRBV7-9,TRBJ1-2
TGCAGTGCTAGAGAGGGGACAGGGACAGAGACCCAGTACTTC,CSAREGTGTETQYF,TRBD1,NA,TRBV20-1,TRBJ2-5
TGCGCCAGCAGCCTTGACAGGGGACTTGAGCAGCCCCAGCATTTT,CASSLDRGLEQPQHF,TRBD1,NA,TRBV4-3,TRBJ1-5
TGCGCCAGCAGCCAAGGCGTTGGGCATGAGACCCAGTACTTC,CASSQGVGHETQYF,NA,few,TRBV4-1,TRBJ2-5
TGCGCCAGCAGCTTGGAAGGTGGCCCCTACGAGCAGTACTTC,CASSLEGGPYEQYF,NA,many,TRBV5-1,TRBJ2-7
TGTGCCAGTAGTGTACTAGGGGGTCTGCCCCAGTACTTC,CASSVLGGLPQYF,NA,many,TRBV19,TRBJ2-5
TGCGCCAGCAGCTTGAACAGGGGAGAAAGAGATACGCAGTATTTT,CASSLNRGERDTQYF,TRBD1,few,TRBV5-1,TRBJ2-3
TGTGCCAGCAGTCCCCGGTGGTTAACACAGGGTTGGACTGAAGCTTTCTTT,CASSPRWLTQGWTEAFF,NA,NA,TRBV2,TRBJ1-1
TGTGCCAGCAGCTCGCCAGGGTCTGGGGCCAACGTCCTGACTTTC,CASSSPGSGANVLTF,NA,few,TRBV7-6,TRBJ2-6
TGTGCCAGCAGCCTCCGCACTACCTTCAATGAGCAGTTCTTC,CASSLRTTFNEQFF,NA,NA,TRBV6-5,TRBJ2-1
TGTGCCAGCAGTGAAGCGGGCAGCACCGAGCAGTACTTC,CASSEAGSTEQYF,NA,few,TRBV2,TRBJ2-7
TGTGCCAGCAGCCTCTACCCGGGACAGGGGGTTCGGGAAAATGACGCGAACACCGGGGAGCTGTTTTTT,CASSLYPGQGVRENDANTGELFF,TRBD1,NA,TRBV9,TRBJ2-2
TGTGCCAGCAGTTCCCGACAGGAAGGCAATCAGCCCCAGCATTTT,CASSSRQEGNQPQHF,NA,few,TRBV12-3/TRBV12-4,TRBJ1-5
TGTGCCTGGAGAACCCCAGGGAGTGGCTACACCTTC,CAWRTPGSGYTF,NA,NA,TRBV30,TRBJ1-2
TGCGCCAGCAGAAGGACAGGGATGGAGACCCAGTACTTC,CASRRTGMETQYF,TRBD1,NA,TRBV5-1,TRBJ2-5
TGTGCCAGCATCGAGAGGGGGTCTAGCACAGATACGCAGTATTTT,CASIERGSSTDTQYF,NA,NA,TRBV6-5,TRBJ2-3
TGCGCCAGCAGCCAAGGTCCGGGGTCGCAGTTCTTC,CASSQGPGSQFF,NA,few,TRBV4-1,TRBJ2-1